The 24 T cell receptor beta chains below were found in one sample sequenced in a study of OX40 agonist ivuxolimab in advanced cancers. Sequencing used immunoSEQ multiplex PCR; TCRdb keeps in-frame clones, though not all of them. The sample shows roughly 18,000 clones, approximately 72% of them seen only once. This sample comprised CD4+ or CD8+ T cells sorted from blood, obtained in a trial of the OX40 agonist ivuxolimab. The source is an adult with an advanced solid tumor such as melanoma, head and neck, liver or kidney cancer.

As concerns this clone: A junction end diverges from the germline sequence, so it may reflect a read error. V and J are TRBV30 and TRBJ1-4, with a possible D match to TRBD1 (5 bases). The V gene's germline CDR1 is GTSNPN and CDR2 SVGIG (reference sequence). This CDR3 has 13 residues. The chain's CDR3 is CAWSPQGGRKTVF. CDR3 sequence (DNA): TGTGCCTGGAGTCCTCAGGGAGGACGAAAAACTGTTTTT.

V is TRBV4-1 and J is TRBJ2-6; 9 bases are a match to TRBD1. Germline V gene data show CDR1 as MGHRA and CDR2 as YSYEKL. This CDR3 is 16 amino acids long. The ends lost 1 base at V and 2 bases at J; junction bases unmatched: 0. The CDR3: CASSQGDRAGANVLTF. The CDR3 region has the DNA TGCGCCAGCAGCCAAGGGGACAGGGCTGGGGCCAACGTCCTGACTTTC.

The DNA for the CDR3 is TGTGCCAGCAGTTTTCAGAGTTCACCCCTCCACTTT. Amino acids: CASSFQSSPLHF. This rearrangement joins TRBV28 to TRBJ1-6; D gene uncertain. The V gene's germline CDR1 is MDHEN and CDR2 SYDVKM. Trimming shortened V by 3 bases and J by 9 bases, and 6 bases separated the two germline ends. The CDR3 is 12 amino acids.

The J gene is TRBJ2-3, the V gene TRBV28; D might be TRBD2 (6 bases). Germline lookup yields CDR1 MDHEN and CDR2 SYDVKM. This CDR3 is 15 amino acids long. V was clipped by 9 bases and J by 0 bases, with 16 bases between them. The DNA for the CDR3 is TGTGCCAGTCATCAGGTAGCGGTTAGCACAGATACGCAGTATTTT. Translating gives CASHQVAVSTDTQYF.

This clone was counted between two and nine times. This chain connects TRBV11-3 to TRBJ1-1, with D unresolved. Trimming stripped 2 bases from V and 7 bases from J, with 17 bases between. The germline CDR1 and CDR2 sequences are SGHNT and YENEEA. The CDR3 sequence is 15 residues long. The CDR3 loop is CASSLLTGVKGEAFF. CDR3 DNA: TGTGCCAGCAGCTTATTAACTGGGGTGAAGGGTGAAGCTTTCTTT.

This clone was counted between two and nine times. This rearrangement joins TRBV4-1 to TRBJ2-7; TRBD1 aligns across 8 bases. Germline loops: CDR1 MGHRA, CDR2 YSYEKL. With 0 bases clipped from V and 2 bases from J, the junction kept 12 bases outside the gene matches. The CDR3 covers 18 residues. This CDR3 reads CASSQDRGVVGQAYEQYF. CDR3 in DNA: TGCGCCAGCAGCCAAGATAGGGGGGTGGTGGGACAGGCCTACGAGCAGTACTTC.

Remarks on this clone: A read error may produce the germline difference seen at one junction end. The V call is TRBV27, the J call TRBJ2-2; 8 bases match TRBD2. The germline gives CDR1 MNHEY, CDR2 SMNVEV (reference sequence). The CDR3 is 14 amino acids. The CDR3 reads CASSLSKRGWGAVF. The CDR3 DNA sequence: TGTGCCAGCAGTTTATCGAAGCGGGGGTGGGGAGCTGTTTTT.

This clone was observed a handful of times. The V and J genes are TRBV7-8 and TRBJ2-1, with 7 bases that match TRBD2. Unmatched junction bases numbered 3, after V lost 5 bases and J lost 2 bases. This CDR3 has 14 residues. Germline V gives CDR1 SGHVS, CDR2 FQNEAQ. DNA of the CDR3: TGTGCCAGCAGCCTCGGGACTACCTACAATGAGCAGTTCTTC. Protein product: CASSLGTTYNEQFF.

The rearrangement uses TRBV9 and TRBJ1-1; the D gene is possibly TRBD1 (5 bases). The CDR3 consists of 13 residues. Trimming left V 4 bases short and J 2 bases short, with 9 bases between. From germline, CDR1 is SGDLS and CDR2 YYNGEE. CDR3 residues: CASSYDRNTEAFF. The CDR3 nucleotides are TGTGCCAGCAGCTACGACAGAAACACTGAAGCTTTCTTT.

This clone has just a few counts. The chain uses TRBV6-1 and TRBJ1-5; TRBD1 might be the D (5 bases). CDR3 length: 13 residues. The V end lost 6 bases, the J end lost 8 bases, and 14 bases lay between the germline ends. Germline loops: CDR1 MNHNS, CDR2 SASEGT. In DNA form, the CDR3 reads TGTGCCAGCAGGGTGGGAGGGACCGAGCCCCAGCATTTT. Translation gives CASRVGGTEPQHF.

J is TRBJ2-1 and V is TRBV11-3; TRBD2 matches at 8 bases. Germline CDR1 is SGHNT and CDR2 is YENEEA. This CDR3 region has 15 residues. V lost 5 bases, J lost 4 bases, and 7 bases stayed unmatched. DNA for the CDR3: TGTGCCAGCAGCCCTCTCCGGGGGGGGTACAATGAGCAGTTCTTC. It translates to CASSPLRGGYNEQFF.

The rearrangement links TRBV7-9 to TRBJ1-1, with D perhaps matching TRBD1 (5 bases). The V end was cut by 1 base, the J end by 5 bases, with 8 bases between. From germline, CDR1 is SEHNR and CDR2 FQNEAQ (reference sequence). The CDR3 runs to 13 residues. DNA of the CDR3: TGTGCCAGCAGCTTAGGACAGATAACTGAAGCTTTCTTT. This sequence encodes CASSLGQITEAFF.

The chain joins TRBV18 to TRBJ2-1, with 7 bases that match TRBD1. CDR1 KGHSH and CDR2 LQKENI come from the germline V gene. Trimming removed 6 bases from V and 4 bases from J; junction bases left unmatched: 9. The CDR3 is 15 amino acids. DNA for the CDR3: TGTGCCAGCTCGATCGACAGGGCAGGTTACAATGAGCAGTTCTTC. It yields the protein CASSIDRAGYNEQFF.

The table lists this clone with a few counts. The chain combines TRBV6-7 with TRBJ2-5; D gene uncertain. TRBV6-7 is an open reading frame whose function is uncertain. CDR3 size: 15 residues. With 0 bases removed from V and 7 bases from J, the gap between germline ends came to 15 bases. The CDR3 protein is CASSYSKGDGRTQYF. CDR3 coding DNA: TGTGCCAGCAGTTACTCTAAAGGTGATGGCAGGACCCAGTACTTC.

This rearrangement joins TRBV28 to TRBJ2-7; D is unresolved. This CDR3 is built from 13 residues. Germline lookup yields CDR1 MDHEN and CDR2 SYDVKM. Deletions cut 5 bases from V and 8 bases from J, with 16 bases between. The DNA for the CDR3 is TGTGCCAGCAGTCCCATATTTGGTGGCAAGCAGTACTTC. This gives the protein CASSPIFGGKQYF.

This clone has just a few counts. The rearrangement links TRBV5-1 to TRBJ1-1, with 10 positions matching TRBD1. V lost 4 bases, J lost 4 bases, and 4 bases stayed unmatched. CDR1 is SGHRS and CDR2 is YFSETQ in the germline V gene. The CDR3 is 14 residues long. The CDR3 loop reads CASSARQGATEAFF. DNA of the CDR3: TGCGCCAGCAGCGCCAGACAGGGGGCCACTGAAGCTTTCTTT.

This clone was found a few times. The rearrangement links TRBV11-2 to TRBJ2-3; a weak D match, TRBD2 (5 bases). V gave up 5 bases and J gave up 3 bases, with 18 bases separating them. CDR3 length equals 16 residues. Germline lookup yields CDR1 SGHAT and CDR2 FQNNGV. CDR3 nucleotide sequence: TGTGCCAGCAGCCCGACGGGATTCAAGAGGACAGATACGCAGTATTTT. It translates to CASSPTGFKRTDTQYF.

The chain carries TRBV4-1 and TRBJ2-5, with D possibly being TRBD1 (5 bases). The length of the CDR3 is 14 residues. The ends were cut back, 1 base at V and 7 bases at J, with 13 bases in the middle. CDR1 is MGHRA and CDR2 is YSYEKL in the germline V gene. For the CDR3, the DNA is TGCGCCAGCAGCCAAGGAATGGGGCTCGGGACCCAGTACTTC. Translation: CASSQGMGLGTQYF.

This sequence joins TRBV19 and TRBJ2-3; D not resolved. Germline CDR1 LNHDA, CDR2 SQIVND (reference sequence). The ends were cut back, 5 bases at V and 6 bases at J, with 12 bases in the middle. The CDR3 is 13 amino acids. The CDR3 nucleotides are TGTGCCAGTAGTCCGTCAGTCGCGGATACGCAGTATTTT. It yields the protein CASSPSVADTQYF.

Of note for this clone: One junction end disagrees with the germline gene, perhaps due to a read error. J is TRBJ2-3 and V is TRBV28; TRBD1 might be the D (5 bases). CDR1 is MDHEN and CDR2 is SYDVKM in the germline V gene. This CDR3 comprises 18 residues. DNA for the CDR3: TGTGCCAGCAGCTTATCTCTCTCAGGGTTCAGGAGCACAGATACGCAGTATTTT. The encoded protein is CASSLSLSGFRSTDTQYF. The full variable domain, its missing parts supplied by reference TRBV28 and TRBJ2-3, is DVKVTQSSRYLVKRTGEKVFLECVQDMDHENMFWYRQDPGLGLRLIYFSYDVKMKEKGDIPEGYSVSREKKERFSLILESASTNQTSMYLCASSLSLSGFRSTDTQYFGPGTRLTVL.

The chain employs TRBV27 and TRBJ1-5; D remains ambiguous. Germline V gene data show CDR1 as MNHEY and CDR2 as SMNVEV (reference sequence). CDR3 length: 14 amino acids. Between the trimmed V and J ends, which lost 3 bases and 4 bases, there was a span of 10 bases. The CDR3 DNA reads as TGTGCCAGCAGTTTGGCCGGGGAAAATCAGCCCCAGCATTTT. It translates to CASSLAGENQPQHF.

This clone was seen more than once but under ten times. The rearrangement uses TRBV7-9 and TRBJ1-1; no clear D gene. V lost 1 base, J lost 4 bases, and 4 bases lay in between. The CDR3 covers 12 residues. Germline V gene lookup returns CDR1 SEHNR and CDR2 FQNEAQ (reference sequence). CDR3 loop: CASSLGVTEAFF. The CDR3 nucleotides are TGTGCCAGCAGCTTAGGGGTCACTGAAGCTTTCTTT. The complete variable domain, with remaining parts taken from reference TRBV7-9 and TRBJ1-1, reads DTGVSQNPRHKITKRGQNVTFRCDPISEHNRLYWYRQTLGQGPEFLTYFQNEAQLEKSRLLSDRFSAERPKGSFSTLEIQRTEQGDSAMYLCASSLGVTEAFFGQGTRLTVV.

The chain couples TRBV9 to TRBJ2-7; D possibly corresponds to TRBD1 (6 bases). Germline assignment: CDR1 SGDLS and CDR2 YYNGEE. The germline V and J ends were trimmed by 3 bases and 4 bases, with 14 bases remaining between them. The CDR3 consists of 14 residues. The CDR3 bases are TGTGCCAGCAGCGGGGGGCCGGGACCTTACGAGCAGTACTTC. It yields the protein CASSGGPGPYEQYF.

The chain is built from TRBV6-5 and TRBJ2-3; 7 bases match TRBD2. V shed 0 bases, J shed 3 bases, and the junction held 0 bases outside the gene matches. The CDR3 has 14 amino acids. Germline CDR1 MNHEY, CDR2 SVGAGI. Here the CDR3 DNA reads TGTGCCAGCAGTTACTCGGGGGGGACAGATACGCAGTATTTT. It translates to CASSYSGGTDTQYF.